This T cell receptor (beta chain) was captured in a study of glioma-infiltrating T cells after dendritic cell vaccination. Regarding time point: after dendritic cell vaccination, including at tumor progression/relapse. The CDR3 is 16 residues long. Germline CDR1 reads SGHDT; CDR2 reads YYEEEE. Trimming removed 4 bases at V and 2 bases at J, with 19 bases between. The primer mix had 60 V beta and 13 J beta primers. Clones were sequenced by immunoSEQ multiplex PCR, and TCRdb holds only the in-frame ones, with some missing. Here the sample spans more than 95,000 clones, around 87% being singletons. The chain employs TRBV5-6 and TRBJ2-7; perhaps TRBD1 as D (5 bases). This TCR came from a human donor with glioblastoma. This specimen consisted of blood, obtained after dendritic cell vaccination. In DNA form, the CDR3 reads TGTGCCAGCAGCCCCACCCCTGGACACTACCCCTACGAGCAGTACTTC. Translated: CASSPTPGHYPYEQYF.